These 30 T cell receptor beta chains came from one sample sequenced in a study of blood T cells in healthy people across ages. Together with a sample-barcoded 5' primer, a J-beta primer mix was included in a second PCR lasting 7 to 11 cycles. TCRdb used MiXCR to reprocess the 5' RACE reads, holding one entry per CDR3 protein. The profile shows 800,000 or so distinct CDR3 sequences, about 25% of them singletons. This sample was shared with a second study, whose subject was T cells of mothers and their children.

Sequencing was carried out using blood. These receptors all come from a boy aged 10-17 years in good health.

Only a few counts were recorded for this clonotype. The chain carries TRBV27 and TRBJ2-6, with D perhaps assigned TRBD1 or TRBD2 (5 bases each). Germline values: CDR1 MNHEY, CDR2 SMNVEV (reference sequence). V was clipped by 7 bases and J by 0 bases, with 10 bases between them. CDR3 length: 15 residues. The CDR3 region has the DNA TGTGCCAGCACCCTCGGGACCTCTGGGGCCAACGTCCTGACTTTC. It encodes CASTLGTSGANVLTF.

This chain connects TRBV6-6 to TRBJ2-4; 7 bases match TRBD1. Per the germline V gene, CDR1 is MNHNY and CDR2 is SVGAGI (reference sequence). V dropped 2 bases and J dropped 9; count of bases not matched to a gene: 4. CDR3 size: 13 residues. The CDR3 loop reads CASSYDRVRIQYF. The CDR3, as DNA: TGTGCCAGCAGTTACGACAGGGTCCGCATTCAGTACTTC.

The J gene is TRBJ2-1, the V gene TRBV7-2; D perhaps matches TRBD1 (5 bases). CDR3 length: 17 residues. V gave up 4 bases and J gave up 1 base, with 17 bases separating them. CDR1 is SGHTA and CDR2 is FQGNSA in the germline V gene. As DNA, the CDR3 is TGTGCCAGCAGCTCACGGGCCGGCAGGGAATCCTACAATGAGCAGTTCTTC. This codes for CASSSRAGRESYNEQFF.

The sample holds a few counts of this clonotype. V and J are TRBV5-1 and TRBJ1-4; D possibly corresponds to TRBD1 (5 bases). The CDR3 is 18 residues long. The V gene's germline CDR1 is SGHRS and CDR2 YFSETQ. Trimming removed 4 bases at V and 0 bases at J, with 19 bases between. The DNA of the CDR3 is TGCGCCAGCAGCCCGTCTCCGGGACCCGGCGCAACTAATGAAAAACTGTTTTTT. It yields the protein CASSPSPGPGATNEKLFF.

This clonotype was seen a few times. The CDR3, as DNA: TGTGCCAGCAGTGACCGGTACAGGGGCCAAGAGACCCAGTACTTC. This codes for CASSDRYRGQETQYF. The V and J genes are TRBV2 and TRBJ2-5, with 7 bases lining up with TRBD1. This CDR3 is 15 amino acids long. V lost 3 bases and J lost 1; bases outside the gene matches: 5. Germline V gives CDR1 SNHLY, CDR2 FYNNEI.

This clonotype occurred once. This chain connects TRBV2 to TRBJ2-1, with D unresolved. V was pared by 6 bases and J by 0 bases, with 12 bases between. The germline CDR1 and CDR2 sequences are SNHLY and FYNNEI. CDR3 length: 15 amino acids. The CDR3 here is CASSTLRSSYNEQFF. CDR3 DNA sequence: TGTGCCAGCAGCACTTTGCGTAGCTCCTACAATGAGCAGTTCTTC.

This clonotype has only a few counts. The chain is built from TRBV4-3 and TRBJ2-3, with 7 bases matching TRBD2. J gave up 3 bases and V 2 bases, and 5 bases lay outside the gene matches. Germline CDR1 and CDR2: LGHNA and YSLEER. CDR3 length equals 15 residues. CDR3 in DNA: TGCGCCAGCAGCCAACAGGGAGGGCCGACAGATACGCAGTATTTT. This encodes CASSQQGGPTDTQYF.

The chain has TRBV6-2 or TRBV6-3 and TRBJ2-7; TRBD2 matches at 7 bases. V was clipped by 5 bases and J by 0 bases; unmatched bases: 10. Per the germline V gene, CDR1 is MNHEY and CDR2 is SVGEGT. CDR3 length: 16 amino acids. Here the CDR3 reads CASSPTLAELSYEQYF. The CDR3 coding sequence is TGTGCCAGCAGTCCTACCCTAGCGGAGCTCTCCTACGAGCAGTACTTC.

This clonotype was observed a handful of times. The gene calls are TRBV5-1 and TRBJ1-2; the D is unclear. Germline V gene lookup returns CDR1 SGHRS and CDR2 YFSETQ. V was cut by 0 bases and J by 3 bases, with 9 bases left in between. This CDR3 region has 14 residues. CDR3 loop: CASSLADFDYGYTF. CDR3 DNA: TGCGCCAGCAGCTTGGCCGACTTTGACTATGGCTACACCTTC.

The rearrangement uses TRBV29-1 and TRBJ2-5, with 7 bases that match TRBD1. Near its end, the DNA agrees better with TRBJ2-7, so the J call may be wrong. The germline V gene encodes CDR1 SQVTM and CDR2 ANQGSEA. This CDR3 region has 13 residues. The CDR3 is CSVWLRDSNEQYF. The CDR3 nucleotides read TGCAGCGTCTGGCTTAGGGACAGTAACGAGCAGTACTTC.

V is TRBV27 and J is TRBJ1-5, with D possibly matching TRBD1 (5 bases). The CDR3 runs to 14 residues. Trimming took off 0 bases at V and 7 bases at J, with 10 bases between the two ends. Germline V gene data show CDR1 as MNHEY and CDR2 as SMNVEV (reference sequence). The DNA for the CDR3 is TGTGCCAGCAGTTTATCGGGGGTTAGCCAGCCCCAGCATTTT. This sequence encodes CASSLSGVSQPQHF.

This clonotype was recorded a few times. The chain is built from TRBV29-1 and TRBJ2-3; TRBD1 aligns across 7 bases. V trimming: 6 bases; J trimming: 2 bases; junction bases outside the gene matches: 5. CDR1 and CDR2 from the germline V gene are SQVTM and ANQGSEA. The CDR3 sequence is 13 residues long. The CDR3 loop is CSVTGADTDTQYF. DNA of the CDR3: TGCAGCGTAACAGGGGCCGACACAGATACGCAGTATTTT.

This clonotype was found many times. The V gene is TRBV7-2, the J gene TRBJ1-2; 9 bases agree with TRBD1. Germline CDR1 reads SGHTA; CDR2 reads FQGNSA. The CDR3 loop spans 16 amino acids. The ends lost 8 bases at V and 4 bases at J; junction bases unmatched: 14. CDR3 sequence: CASSRARTGVGYGYTF. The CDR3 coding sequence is TGTGCCAGCTCAAGGGCGAGGACAGGGGTTGGCTATGGCTACACCTTC.

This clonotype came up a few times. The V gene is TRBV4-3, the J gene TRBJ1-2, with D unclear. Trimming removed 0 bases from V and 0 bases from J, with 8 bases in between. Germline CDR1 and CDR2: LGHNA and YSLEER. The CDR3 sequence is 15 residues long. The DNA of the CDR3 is TGCGCCAGCAGCCAAGATGCGGCACCTAACTATGGCTACACCTTC. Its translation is CASSQDAAPNYGYTF.

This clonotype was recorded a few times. The CDR3 region is CSASLPILEAFF. The CDR3, as DNA: TGCAGTGCTAGTTTACCGATTCTGGAAGCTTTCTTT. This chain joins TRBV20-1 and TRBJ1-1; D not resolved. CDR1 is DFQATT and CDR2 is SNEGSKA in the germline V gene (reference sequence). Trimming took off 3 bases at V and 8 bases at J, with 13 bases between the two ends. CDR3 length: 12 residues.

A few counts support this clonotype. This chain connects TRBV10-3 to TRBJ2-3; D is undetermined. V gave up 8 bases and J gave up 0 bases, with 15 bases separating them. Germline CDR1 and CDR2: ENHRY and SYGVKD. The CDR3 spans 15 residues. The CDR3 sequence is CAISKVAASTDTQYF. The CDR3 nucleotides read TGTGCCATCTCGAAGGTGGCAGCAAGCACAGATACGCAGTATTTT.

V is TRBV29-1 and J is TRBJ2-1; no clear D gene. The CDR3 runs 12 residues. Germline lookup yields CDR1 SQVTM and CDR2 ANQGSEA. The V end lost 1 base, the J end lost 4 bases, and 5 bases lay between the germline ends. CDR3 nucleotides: TGCAGCGTTGAAGGGGAATACAATGAGCAGTTCTTC. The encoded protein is CSVEGEYNEQFF.

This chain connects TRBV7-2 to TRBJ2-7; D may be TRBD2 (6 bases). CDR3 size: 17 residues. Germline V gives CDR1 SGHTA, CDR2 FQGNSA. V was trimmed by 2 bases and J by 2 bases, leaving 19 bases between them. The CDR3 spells CASSLSSSGSLTYEQYF. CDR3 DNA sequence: TGTGCCAGCAGCTTATCTAGCAGCGGGTCCTTAACCTACGAGCAGTACTTC.

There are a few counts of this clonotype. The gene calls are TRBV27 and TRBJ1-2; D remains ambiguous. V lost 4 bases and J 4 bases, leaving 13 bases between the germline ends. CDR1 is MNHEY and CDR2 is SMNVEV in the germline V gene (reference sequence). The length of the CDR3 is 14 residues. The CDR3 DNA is TGTGCCAGCAGTTCTAACCTCGATGGCTATGGCTACACCTTC. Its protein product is CASSSNLDGYGYTF.

CDR3 DNA: TGTGCCACCAGTGGCAAACGGGGACTCGTAGGGAGCGAGACCCAGTACTTC. This codes for CATSGKRGLVGSETQYF. The rearrangement uses TRBV24-1 and TRBJ2-5, with TRBD2 as a possible D gene (6 bases). CDR3 length: 17 residues. With 5 bases removed from V and 5 bases from J, the gap between germline ends came to 23 bases. The germline V gene encodes CDR1 KGHDR and CDR2 SFDVKD.

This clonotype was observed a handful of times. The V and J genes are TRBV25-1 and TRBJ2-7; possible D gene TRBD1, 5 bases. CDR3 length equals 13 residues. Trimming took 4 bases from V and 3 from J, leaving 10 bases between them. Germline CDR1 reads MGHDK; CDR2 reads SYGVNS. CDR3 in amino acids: CASSGRQFYEQYF. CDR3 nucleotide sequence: TGTGCCAGCAGTGGAAGACAGTTCTACGAGCAGTACTTC.

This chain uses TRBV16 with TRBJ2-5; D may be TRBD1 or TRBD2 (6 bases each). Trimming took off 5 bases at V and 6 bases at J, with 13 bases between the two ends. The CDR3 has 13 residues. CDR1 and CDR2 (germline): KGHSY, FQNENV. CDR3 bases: TGTGCCAGCAGCGAGGGGGGTCCGAAGACCCAGTACTTC. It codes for CASSEGGPKTQYF. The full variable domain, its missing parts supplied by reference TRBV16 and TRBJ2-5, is GEEVAQTPKHLVRGEGQKAKLYCAPIKGHSYVFWYQQVLKNEFKFLISFQNENVFDETGMPKERFSAKCLPNSPCSLEIQATKLEDSAVYFCASSEGGPKTQYFGPGTRLLVL.

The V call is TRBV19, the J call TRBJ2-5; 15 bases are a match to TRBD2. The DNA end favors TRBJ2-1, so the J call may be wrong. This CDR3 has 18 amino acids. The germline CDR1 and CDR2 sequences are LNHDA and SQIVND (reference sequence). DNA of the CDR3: TGTGCCAGTAGTCGGGGACTAGCGGGAGGTTTCTCCTACAATGAGCAGTTCTTC. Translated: CASSRGLAGGFSYNEQFF.

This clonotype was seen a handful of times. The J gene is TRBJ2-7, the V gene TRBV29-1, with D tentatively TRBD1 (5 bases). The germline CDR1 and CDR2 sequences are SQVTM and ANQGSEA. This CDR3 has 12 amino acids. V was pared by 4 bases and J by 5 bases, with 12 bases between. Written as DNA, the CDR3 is TGCAGCGTTGTCCAGGGAAAAAACGAGCAGTACTTC. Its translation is CSVVQGKNEQYF.

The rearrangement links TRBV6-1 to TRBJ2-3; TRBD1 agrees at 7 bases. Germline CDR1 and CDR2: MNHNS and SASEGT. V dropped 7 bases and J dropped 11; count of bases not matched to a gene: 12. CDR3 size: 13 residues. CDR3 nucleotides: TGTGCCAGCACCACCCCAGGGGGTTATGAGCAGTATTTT. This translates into CASTTPGGYEQYF.

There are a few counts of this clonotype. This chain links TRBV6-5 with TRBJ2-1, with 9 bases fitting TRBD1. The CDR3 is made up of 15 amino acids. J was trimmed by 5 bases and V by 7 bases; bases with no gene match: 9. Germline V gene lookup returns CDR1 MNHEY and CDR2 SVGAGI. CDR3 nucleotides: TGTGCCAGCACCTTCACAGGGGGCTTAAACAATGAGCAGTTCTTC. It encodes CASTFTGGLNNEQFF.

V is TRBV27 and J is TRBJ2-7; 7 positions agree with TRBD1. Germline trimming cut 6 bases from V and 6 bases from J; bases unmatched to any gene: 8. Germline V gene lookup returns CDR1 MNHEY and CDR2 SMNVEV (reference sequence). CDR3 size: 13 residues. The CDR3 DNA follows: TGTGCCAGCAGCTACACAGGGGCTATCGAGCAGTACTTC. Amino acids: CASSYTGAIEQYF.

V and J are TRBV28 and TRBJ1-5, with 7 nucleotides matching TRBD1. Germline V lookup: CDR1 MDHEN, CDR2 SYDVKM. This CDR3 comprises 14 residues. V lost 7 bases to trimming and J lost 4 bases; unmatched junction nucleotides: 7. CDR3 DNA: TGTGCCAGCACCTTGACAGGGCTGAATCAGCCCCAGCATTTT. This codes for CASTLTGLNQPQHF.

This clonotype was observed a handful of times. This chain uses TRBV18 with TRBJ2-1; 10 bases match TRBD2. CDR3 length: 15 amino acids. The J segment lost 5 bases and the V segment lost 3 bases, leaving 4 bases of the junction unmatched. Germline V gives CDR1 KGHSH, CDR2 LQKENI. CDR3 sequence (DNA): TGTGCCAGCTCACCCCGGACTAGCGGAAACAATGAGCAGTTCTTC. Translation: CASSPRTSGNNEQFF. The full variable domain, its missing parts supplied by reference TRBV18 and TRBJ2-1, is NAGVMQNPRHLVRRRGQEARLRCSPMKGHSHVYWYRQLPEEGLKFMVYLQKENIIDESGMPKERFSAEFPKEGPSILRIQQVVRGDSAAYFCASSPRTSGNNEQFFGPGTRLTVL.

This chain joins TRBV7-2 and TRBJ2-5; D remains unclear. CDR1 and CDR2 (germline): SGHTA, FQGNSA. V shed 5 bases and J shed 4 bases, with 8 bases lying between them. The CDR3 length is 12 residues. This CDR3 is CASSHPSETQYF. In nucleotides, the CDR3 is TGTGCCAGCAGCCACCCTTCAGAGACCCAGTACTTC.